This T cell receptor beta chain was sequenced during a study of blood T cell repertoires in COVID-19. Study details: Samples taken during acute and convalescent COVID-19 were collected in the United States, Italy and Spain.

Participant age was roughly 18 to 100 years, and participants resided in about two dozen US areas. Membership in each cohort depended on participant-reported clinical history. Under the authors' procedure: For nucleated cells, counts were estimated from reference gene primer amplification. Sequencing was performed with immunoSEQ multiplex PCR; in TCRdb, only in-frame clones are kept and a portion is missing. V, J and clone size are those of that table, while D and trimming were read from the DNA. The table has some 500,000 clones, roughly 90% seen once. The sample taken for sequencing was PBMCs or T cells enriched from blood (not recorded which). The source of this sequence is a woman aged 40 to 50 who had recovered from COVID-19.

CDR3 sequence: CSVGGLAGGYEQYF. The CDR3 DNA reads TGCAGCGTAGGAGGACTAGCGGGAGGATACGAGCAGTACTTC. The chain links TRBV29-1 to TRBJ2-7; 14 nucleotides match TRBD2. V shed 6 bases, J shed 4 bases, and the junction held 5 bases outside the gene matches. Germline values: CDR1 SQVTM, CDR2 ANQGSEA. CDR3 length: 14 residues.